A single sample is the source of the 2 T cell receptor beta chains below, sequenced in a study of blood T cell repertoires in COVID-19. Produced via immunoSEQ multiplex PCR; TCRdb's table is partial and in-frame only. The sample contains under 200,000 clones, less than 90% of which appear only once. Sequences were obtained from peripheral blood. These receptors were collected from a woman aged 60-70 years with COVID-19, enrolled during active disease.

In DNA, the CDR3 is TGTGCCAGCAGTTACCCTACAGGGTCGGGCTACACCTTC. Its translation: CASSYPTGSGYTF. The chain links TRBV6-5 to TRBJ1-2; D perhaps matches TRBD1 (6 bases). V gave up 2 bases and J gave up 8 bases, with 12 bases separating them. There are 13 residues in the CDR3. Looked up from germline, CDR1 is MNHEY and CDR2 is SVGAGI.

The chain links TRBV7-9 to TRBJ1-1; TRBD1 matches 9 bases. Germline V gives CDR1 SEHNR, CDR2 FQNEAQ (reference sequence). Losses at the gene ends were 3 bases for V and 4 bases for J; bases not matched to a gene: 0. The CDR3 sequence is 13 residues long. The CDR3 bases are TGTGCCAGCAGCTTGGACAGGGGCACTGAAGCTTTCTTT. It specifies CASSLDRGTEAFF.